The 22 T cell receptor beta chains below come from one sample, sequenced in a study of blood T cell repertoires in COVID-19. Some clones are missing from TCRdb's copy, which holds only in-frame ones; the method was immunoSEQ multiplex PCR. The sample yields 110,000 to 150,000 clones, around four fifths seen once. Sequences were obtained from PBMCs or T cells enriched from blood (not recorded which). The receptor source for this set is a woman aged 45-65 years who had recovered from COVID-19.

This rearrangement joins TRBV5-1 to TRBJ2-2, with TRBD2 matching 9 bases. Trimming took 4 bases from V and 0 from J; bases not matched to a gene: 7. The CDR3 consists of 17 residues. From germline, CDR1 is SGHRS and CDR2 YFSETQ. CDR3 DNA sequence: TGCGCCAGCAGCCGCGTCGCTAGCGGGACGAACACCGGGGAGCTGTTTTTT. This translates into CASSRVASGTNTGELFF. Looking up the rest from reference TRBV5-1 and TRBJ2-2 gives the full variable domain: KAGVTQTPRYLIKTRGQQVTLSCSPISGHRSVSWYQQTPGQGLQFLFEYFSETQRNKGNFPGRFSGRQFSNSRSEMNVSTLELGDSALYLCASSRVASGTNTGELFFGEGSRLTVL.

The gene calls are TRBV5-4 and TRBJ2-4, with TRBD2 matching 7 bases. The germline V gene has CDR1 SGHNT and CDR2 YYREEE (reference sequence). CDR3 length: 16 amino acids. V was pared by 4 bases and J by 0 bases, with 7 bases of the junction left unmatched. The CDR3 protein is CASSMGTKVAKNIQYF. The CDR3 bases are TGTGCCAGCAGCATGGGGACTAAAGTAGCCAAAAACATTCAGTACTTC.

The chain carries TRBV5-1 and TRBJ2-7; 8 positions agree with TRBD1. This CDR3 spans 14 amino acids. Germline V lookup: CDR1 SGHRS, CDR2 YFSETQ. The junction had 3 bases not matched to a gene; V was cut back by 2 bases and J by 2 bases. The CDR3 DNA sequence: TGCGCCAGCAGCTTAGGGACAGGCCCCTACGAGCAGTACTTC. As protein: CASSLGTGPYEQYF.

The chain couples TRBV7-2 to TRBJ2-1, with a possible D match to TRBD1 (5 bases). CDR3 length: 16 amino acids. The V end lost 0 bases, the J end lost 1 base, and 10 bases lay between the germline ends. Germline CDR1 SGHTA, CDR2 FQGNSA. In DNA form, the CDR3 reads TGTGCCAGCAGCTTAGCTGGGGCCGTGTCCTACAATGAGCAGTTCTTC. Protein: CASSLAGAVSYNEQFF.

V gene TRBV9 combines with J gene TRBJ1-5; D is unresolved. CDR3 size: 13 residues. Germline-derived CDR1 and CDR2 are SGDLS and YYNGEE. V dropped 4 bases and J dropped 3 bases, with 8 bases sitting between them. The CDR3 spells CASSFGNNQPQHF. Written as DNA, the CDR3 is TGTGCCAGCAGCTTCGGGAACAATCAGCCCCAGCATTTT.

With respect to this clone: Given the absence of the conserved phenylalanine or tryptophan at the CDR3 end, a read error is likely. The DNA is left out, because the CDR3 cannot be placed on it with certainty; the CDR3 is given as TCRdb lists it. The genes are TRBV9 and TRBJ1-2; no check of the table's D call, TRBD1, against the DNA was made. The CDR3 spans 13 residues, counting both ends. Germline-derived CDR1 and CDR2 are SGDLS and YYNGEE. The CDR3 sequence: CASSVSPLGHLEI.

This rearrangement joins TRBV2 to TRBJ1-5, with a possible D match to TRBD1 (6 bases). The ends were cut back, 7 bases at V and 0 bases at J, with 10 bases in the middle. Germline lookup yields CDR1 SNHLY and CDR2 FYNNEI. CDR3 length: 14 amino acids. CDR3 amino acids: CASTWTVSNQPQHF. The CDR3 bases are TGTGCCAGCACTTGGACAGTTAGCAATCAGCCCCAGCATTTT.

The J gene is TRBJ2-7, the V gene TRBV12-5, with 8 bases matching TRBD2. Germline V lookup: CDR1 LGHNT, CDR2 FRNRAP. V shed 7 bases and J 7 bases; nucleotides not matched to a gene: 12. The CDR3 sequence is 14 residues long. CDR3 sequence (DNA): TGTGCTAGTGCCCTTGGGGCGGGGGGCGGTGAGCAGTACTTC. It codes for CASALGAGGGEQYF.

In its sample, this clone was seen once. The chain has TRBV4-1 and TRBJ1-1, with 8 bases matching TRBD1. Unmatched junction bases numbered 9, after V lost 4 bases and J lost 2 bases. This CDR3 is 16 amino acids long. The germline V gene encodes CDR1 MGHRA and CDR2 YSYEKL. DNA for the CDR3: TGCGCCAGCAGCCCTACCCCGGGACAGGCTAACACTGAAGCTTTCTTT. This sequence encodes CASSPTPGQANTEAFF.

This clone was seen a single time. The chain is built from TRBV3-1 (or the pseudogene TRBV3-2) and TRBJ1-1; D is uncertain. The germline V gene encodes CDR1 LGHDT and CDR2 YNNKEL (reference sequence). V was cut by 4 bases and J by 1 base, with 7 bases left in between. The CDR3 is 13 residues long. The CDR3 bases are TGTGCCAGCAGCCTGCGAGGGAACACTGAAGCTTTCTTT. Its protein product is CASSLRGNTEAFF.

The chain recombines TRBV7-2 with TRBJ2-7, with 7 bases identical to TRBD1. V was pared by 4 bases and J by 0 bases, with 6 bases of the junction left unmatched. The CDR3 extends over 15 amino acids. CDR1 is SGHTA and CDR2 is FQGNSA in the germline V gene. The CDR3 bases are TGTGCCAGCAGCTACCAGGGGGAGACCTCCTACGAGCAGTACTTC. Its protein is CASSYQGETSYEQYF.

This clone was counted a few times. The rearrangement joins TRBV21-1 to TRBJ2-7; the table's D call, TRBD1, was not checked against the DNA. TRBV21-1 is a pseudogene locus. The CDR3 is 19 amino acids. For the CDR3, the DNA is TGTGCCAGCAGCAAAGGGGCCCTGAGAGGGGATCAGGGGTCCTACGAGCAGTACGTC. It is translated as CASSKGALRGDQGSYEQYV.

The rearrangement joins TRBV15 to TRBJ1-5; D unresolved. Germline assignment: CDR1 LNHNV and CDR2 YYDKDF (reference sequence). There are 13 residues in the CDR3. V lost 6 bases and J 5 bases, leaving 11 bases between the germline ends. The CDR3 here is CATSQLGDQPQHF. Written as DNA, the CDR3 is TGTGCCACCAGTCAGCTGGGAGATCAGCCCCAGCATTTT.

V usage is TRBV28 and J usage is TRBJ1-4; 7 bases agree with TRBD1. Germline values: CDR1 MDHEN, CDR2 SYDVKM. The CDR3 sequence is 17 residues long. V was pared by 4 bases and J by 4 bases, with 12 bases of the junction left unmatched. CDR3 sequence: CASSWGRRDSRNEKLFF. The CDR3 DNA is TGTGCCAGCAGTTGGGGTCGGAGGGACAGCCGTAATGAAAAACTGTTTTTT.

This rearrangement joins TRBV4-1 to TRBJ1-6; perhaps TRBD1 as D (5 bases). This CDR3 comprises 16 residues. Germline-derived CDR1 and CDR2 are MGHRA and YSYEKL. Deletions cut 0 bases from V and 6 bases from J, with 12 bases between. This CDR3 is CASSQDRNRLNSPLHF. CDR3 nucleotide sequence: TGCGCCAGCAGCCAAGATAGAAACAGGCTTAATTCACCCCTCCACTTT.

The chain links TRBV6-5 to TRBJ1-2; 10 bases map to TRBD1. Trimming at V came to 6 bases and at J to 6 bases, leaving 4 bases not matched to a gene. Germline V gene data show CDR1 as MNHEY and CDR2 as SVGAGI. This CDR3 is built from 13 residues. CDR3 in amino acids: CASRDRGAHGYTF. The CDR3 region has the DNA TGTGCCAGCAGGGACAGGGGGGCCCATGGCTACACCTTC.

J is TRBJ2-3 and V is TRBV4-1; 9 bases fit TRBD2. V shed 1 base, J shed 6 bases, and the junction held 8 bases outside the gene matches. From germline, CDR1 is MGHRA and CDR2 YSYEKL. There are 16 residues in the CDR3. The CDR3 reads CASSQVGGGAGDTQYF. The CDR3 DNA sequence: TGCGCCAGCAGCCAAGTAGGCGGGGGGGCAGGGGATACGCAGTATTTT.

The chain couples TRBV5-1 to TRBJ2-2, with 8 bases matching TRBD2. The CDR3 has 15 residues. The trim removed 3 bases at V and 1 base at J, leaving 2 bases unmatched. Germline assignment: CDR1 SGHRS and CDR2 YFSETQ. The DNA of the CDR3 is TGCGCCAGCAGCTCGGGACTAGTGAACACCGGGGAGCTGTTTTTT. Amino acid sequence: CASSSGLVNTGELFF.

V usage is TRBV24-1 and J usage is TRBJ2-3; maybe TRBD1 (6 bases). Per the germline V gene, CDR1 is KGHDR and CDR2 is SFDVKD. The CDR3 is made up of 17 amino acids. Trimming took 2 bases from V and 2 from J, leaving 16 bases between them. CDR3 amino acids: CATSDSRTDPLTDTQYF. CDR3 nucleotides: TGTGCCACCAGTGATTCTCGGACAGATCCTCTCACAGATACGCAGTATTTT.

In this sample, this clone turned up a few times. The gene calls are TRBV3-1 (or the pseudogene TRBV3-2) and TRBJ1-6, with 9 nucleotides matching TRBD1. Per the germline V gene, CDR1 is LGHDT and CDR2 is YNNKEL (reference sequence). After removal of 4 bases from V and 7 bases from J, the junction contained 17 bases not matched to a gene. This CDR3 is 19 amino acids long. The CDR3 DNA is TGTGCCAGCAGCCTCTCCGTCACAGGGGGCGCATCGTTCAATTCACCCCTCCACTTT. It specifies CASSLSVTGGASFNSPLHF.

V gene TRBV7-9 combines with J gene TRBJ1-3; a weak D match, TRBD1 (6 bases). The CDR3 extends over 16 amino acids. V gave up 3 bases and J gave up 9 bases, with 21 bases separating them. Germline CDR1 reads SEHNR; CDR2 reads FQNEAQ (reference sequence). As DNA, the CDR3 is TGTGCCAGCAGCTTTGGGGGAGTAGGACAGCGGTTCACCATATATTTT. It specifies CASSFGGVGQRFTIYF.

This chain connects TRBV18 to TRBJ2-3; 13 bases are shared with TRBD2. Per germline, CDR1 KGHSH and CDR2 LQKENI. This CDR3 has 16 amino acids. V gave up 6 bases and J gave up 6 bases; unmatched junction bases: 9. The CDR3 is CASSGLAGVLGDTQYF. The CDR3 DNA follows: TGTGCCAGCTCCGGACTAGCGGGGGTCCTCGGGGATACGCAGTATTTT.